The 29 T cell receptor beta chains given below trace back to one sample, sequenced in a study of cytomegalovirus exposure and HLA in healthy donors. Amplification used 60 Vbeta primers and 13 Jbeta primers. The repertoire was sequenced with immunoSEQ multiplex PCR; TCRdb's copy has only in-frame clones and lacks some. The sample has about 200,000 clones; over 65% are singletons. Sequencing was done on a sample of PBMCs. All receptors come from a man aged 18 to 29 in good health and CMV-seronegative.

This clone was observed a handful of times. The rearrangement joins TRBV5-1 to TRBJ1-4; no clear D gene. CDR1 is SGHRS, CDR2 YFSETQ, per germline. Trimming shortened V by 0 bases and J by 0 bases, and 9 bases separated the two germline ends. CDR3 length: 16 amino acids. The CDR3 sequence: CASSLGYSATNEKLFF. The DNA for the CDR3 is TGCGCCAGCAGCTTGGGCTACTCTGCAACTAATGAAAAACTGTTTTTT.

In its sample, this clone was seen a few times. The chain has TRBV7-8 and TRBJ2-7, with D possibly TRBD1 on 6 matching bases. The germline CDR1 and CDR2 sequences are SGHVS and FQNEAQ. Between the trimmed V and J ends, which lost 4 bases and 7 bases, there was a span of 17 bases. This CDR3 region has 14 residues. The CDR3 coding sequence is TGTGCCAGCAGCTACTTAGGGGGTAGAGGGGAGCAGTACTTC. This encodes CASSYLGGRGEQYF.

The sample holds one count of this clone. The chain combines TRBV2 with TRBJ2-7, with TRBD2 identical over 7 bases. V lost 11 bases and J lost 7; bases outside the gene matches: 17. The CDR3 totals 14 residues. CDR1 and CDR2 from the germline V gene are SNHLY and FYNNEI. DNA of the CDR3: TGTGCCTGTCATTCTGCGGGAGCTTCGCGGGAGCAGTACTTC. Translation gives CACHSAGASREQYF.

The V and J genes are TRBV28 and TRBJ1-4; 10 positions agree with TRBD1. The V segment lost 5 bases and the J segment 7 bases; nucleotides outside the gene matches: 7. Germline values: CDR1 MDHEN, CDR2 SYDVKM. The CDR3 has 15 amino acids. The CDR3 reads CASSTRTGGTEKLFF. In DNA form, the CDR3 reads TGTGCCAGCAGTACCAGGACAGGGGGGACTGAAAAACTGTTTTTT. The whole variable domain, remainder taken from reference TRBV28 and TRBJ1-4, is DVKVTQSSRYLVKRTGEKVFLECVQDMDHENMFWYRQDPGLGLRLIYFSYDVKMKEKGDIPEGYSVSREKKERFSLILESASTNQTSMYLCASSTRTGGTEKLFFGSGTQLSVL.

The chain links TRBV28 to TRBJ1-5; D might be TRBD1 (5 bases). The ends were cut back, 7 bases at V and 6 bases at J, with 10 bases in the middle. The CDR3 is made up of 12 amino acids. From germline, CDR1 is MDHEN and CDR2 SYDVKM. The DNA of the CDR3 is TGTGCCAGCACCCCAGGGTTTCAGCCCCAGCATTTT. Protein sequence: CASTPGFQPQHF.

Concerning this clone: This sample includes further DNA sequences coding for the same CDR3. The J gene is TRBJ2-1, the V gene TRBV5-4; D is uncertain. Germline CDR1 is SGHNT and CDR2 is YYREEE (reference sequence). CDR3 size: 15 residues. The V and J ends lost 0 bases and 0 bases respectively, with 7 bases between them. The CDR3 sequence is CASSLVGSSYNEQFF. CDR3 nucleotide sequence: TGTGCCAGCAGCTTGGTGGGCAGCTCCTACAATGAGCAGTTCTTC. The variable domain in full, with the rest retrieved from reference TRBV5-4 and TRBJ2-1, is ETGVTQSPTHLIKTRGQQVTLRCSSQSGHNTVSWYQQALGQGPQFIFQYYREEENGRGNFPPRFSGLQFPNYSSELNVNALELDDSALYLCASSLVGSSYNEQFFGPGTRLTVL.

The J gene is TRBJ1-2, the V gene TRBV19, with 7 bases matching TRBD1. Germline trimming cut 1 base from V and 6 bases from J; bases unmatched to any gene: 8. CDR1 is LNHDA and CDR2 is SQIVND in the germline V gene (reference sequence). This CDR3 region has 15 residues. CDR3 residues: CASSIVPTGYDGYTF. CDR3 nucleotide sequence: TGTGCCAGTAGTATAGTCCCGACAGGGTATGATGGCTACACCTTC.

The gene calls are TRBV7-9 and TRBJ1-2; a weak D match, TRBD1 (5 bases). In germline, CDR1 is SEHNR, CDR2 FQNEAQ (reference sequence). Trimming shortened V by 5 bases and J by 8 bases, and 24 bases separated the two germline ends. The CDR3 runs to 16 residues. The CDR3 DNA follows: TGTGCCAGCAGCACCGCGGGAGGACAACCGTTCGAGGGCTACACCTTC. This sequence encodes CASSTAGGQPFEGYTF.

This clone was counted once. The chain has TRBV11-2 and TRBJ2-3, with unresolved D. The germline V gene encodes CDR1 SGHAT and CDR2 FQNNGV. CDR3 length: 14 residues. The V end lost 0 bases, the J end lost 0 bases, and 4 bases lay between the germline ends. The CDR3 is CASSLDYSTDTQYF. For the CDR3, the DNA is TGTGCCAGCAGCTTAGATTATAGCACAGATACGCAGTATTTT.

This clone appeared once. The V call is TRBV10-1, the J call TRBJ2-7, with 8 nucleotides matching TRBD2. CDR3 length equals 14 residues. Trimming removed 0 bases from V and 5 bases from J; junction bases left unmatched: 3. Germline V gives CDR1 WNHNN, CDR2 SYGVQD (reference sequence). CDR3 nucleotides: TGCGCCAGCAGTGAGTCCAGCGGGAGTAACGAGCAGTACTTC. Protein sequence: CASSESSGSNEQYF.

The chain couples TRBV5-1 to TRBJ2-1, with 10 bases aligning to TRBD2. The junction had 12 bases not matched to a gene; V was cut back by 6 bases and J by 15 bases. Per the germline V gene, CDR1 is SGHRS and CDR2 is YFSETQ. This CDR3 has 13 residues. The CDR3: CASTGTSGNRGFF. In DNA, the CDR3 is TGCGCCAGCACCGGCACTAGCGGGAACAGGGGGTTCTTC.

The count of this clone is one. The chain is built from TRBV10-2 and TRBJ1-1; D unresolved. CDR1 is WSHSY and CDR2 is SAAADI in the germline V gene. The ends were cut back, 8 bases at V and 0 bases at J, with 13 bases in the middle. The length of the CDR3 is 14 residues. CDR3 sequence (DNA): TGCGCCAGCCTCAAGGGCGGGGTGAACACTGAAGCTTTCTTT. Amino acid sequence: CASLKGGVNTEAFF.

The CDR3 spells CAWSGGFSDEQFF. CDR3 in DNA: TGTGCCTGGAGCGGAGGGTTTAGCGATGAGCAGTTCTTC. The chain links TRBV30 to TRBJ2-1, with D possibly matching TRBD2 (6 bases). The germline CDR1 and CDR2 sequences are GTSNPN and SVGIG (reference sequence). Trimming took off 3 bases at V and 8 bases at J, with 14 bases between the two ends. This CDR3 is built from 13 residues.

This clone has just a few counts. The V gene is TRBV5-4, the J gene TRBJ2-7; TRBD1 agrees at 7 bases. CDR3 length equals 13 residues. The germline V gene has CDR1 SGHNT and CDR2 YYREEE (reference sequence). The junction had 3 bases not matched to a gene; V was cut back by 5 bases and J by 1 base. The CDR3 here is CASRLTGSYEQYF. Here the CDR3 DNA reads TGTGCCAGCAGGCTGACAGGGTCCTACGAGCAGTACTTC.

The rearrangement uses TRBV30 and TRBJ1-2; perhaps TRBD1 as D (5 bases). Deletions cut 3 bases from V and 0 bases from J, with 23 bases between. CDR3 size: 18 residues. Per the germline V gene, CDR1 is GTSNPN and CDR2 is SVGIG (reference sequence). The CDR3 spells CAWRSGFPGLWTNYGYTF. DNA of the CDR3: TGTGCCTGGAGGTCAGGGTTTCCAGGCTTGTGGACTAACTATGGCTACACCTTC.

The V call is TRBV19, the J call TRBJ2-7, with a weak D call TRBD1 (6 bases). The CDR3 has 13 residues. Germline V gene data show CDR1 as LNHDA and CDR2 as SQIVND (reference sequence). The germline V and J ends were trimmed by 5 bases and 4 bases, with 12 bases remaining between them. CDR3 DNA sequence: TGTGCCAGTAGTCCTGACGGACAGTACGAGCAGTACTTC. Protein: CASSPDGQYEQYF. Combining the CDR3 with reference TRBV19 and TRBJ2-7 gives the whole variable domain DGGITQSPKYLFRKEGQNVTLSCEQNLNHDAMYWYRQDPGQGLRLIYYSQIVNDFQKGDIAEGYSVSREKKESFPLTVTSAQKNPTAFYLCASSPDGQYEQYFGPGTRLTVT.

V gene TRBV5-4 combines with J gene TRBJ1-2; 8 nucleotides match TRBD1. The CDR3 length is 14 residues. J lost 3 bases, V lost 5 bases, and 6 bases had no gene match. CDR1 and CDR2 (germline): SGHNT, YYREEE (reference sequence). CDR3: CASRPGQGHYGYTF. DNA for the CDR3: TGTGCCAGCAGACCCGGACAGGGTCACTATGGCTACACCTTC.

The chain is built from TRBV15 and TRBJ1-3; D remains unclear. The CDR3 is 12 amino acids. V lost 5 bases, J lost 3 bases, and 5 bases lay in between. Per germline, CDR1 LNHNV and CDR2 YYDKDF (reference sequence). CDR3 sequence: CATSPNGNTIYF. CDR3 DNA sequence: TGTGCCACCAGCCCAAATGGAAACACCATATATTTT.

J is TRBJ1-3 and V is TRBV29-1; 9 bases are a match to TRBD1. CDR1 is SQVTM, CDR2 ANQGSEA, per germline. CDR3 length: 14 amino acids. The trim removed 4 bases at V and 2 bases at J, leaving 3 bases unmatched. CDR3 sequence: CSVADRGAGNTIYF. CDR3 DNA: TGCAGCGTTGCGGACAGGGGAGCTGGAAACACCATATATTTT.

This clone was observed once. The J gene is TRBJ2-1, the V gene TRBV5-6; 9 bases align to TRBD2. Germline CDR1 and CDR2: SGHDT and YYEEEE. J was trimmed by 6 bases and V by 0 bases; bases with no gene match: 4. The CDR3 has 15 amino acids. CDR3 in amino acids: CASSLASGNFNEQFF. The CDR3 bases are TGTGCCAGCAGCTTGGCTAGCGGGAATTTCAATGAGCAGTTCTTC.

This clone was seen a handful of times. Written as DNA, the CDR3 is TGTGCCAGCAGTACCCCTAGCGGGAGTTCTTACGAGCAGTACTTC. Translated, it gives CASSTPSGSSYEQYF. J is TRBJ2-7 and V is TRBV27; the match to TRBD2 covers 10 bases. The CDR3 is made up of 15 amino acids. V dropped 5 bases and J dropped 4; count of bases not matched to a gene: 8. Germline CDR1 is MNHEY and CDR2 is SMNVEV (reference sequence).

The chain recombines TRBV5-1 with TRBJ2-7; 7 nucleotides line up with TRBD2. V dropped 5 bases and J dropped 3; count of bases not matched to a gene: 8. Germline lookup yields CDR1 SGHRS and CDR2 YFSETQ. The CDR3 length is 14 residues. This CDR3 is CASRLGGSDYEQYF. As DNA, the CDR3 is TGCGCCAGCAGGCTGGGGGGGTCAGACTACGAGCAGTACTTC.

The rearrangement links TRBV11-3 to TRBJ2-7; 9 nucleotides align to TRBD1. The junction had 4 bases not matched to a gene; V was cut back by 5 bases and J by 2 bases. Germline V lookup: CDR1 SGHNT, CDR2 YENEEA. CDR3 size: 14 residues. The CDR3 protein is CASSPGTGPYEQYF. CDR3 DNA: TGTGCCAGCAGCCCCGGGACAGGGCCCTACGAGCAGTACTTC.

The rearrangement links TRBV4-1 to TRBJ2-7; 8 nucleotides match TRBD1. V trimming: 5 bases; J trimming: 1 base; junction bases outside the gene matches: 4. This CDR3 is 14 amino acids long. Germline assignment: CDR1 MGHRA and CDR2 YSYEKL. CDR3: CASSLRQGSYEQYF. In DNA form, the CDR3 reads TGCGCCAGCAGCTTAAGACAGGGGTCCTACGAGCAGTACTTC.

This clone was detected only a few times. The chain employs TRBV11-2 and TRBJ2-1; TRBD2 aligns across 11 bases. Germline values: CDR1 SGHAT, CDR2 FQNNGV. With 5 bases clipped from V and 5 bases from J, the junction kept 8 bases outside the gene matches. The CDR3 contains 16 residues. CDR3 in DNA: TGTGCCAGCAGCGCCCTCACTAGCGGGAGCCACAATGAGCAGTTCTTC. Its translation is CASSALTSGSHNEQFF.

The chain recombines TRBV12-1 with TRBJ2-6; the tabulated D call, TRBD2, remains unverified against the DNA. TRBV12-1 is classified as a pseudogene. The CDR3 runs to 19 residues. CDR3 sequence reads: CASSFGRPGINSGANVLTF. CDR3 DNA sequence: TGTGCCAGCAGCTTTGGAAGGCCGGGAATTAACTCTGGGGCCAACGTCCTGACTTTC.

The CDR3 DNA sequence: TGTGCCAGTAACGCGGACAGGGTGGACACTGAAGCTTTCTTT. It yields the protein CASNADRVDTEAFF. This chain connects TRBV19 to TRBJ1-1; 8 nucleotides line up with TRBD1. The CDR3 consists of 14 residues. Germline V CDR1 and CDR2: LNHDA, SQIVND (reference sequence). Trimming cost V 7 bases and J 3 bases; bases outside gene matches: 7.

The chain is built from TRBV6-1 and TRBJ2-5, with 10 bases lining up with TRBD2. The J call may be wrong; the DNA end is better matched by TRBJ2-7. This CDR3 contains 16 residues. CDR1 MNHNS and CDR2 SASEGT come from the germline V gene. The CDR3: CASSGHLGLAAYEQYF. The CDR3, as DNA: TGTGCCAGCAGTGGCCATCTCGGACTAGCGGCCTACGAGCAGTACTTC.

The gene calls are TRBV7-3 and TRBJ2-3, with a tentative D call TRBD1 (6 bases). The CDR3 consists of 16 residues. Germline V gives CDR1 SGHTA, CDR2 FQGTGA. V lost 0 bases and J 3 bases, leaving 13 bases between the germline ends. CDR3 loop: CASSLTAGVLTDTQYF. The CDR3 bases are TGTGCCAGCAGCTTAACGGCAGGGGTGTTGACAGATACGCAGTATTTT.